The rows below give T cell receptor beta chains drawn from one sample of a study of early stage breast cancer tumors. TCRdb keeps only in-frame clones here, not all; method: immunoSEQ multiplex PCR. Of around 71,000 clones listed, 79% were seen once; the top ten hold roughly 3.2%. Sequencing was performed on blood. The origin of the receptors is a person aged 60 to 70 with breast cancer. CDR3s include the opening cysteine and the closing phenylalanine or tryptophan. Fields, in order: D gene, V gene, clone size, J gene, CDR3 protein, CDR3 DNA. The D gene is left open where the match is weak. Clone sizes are given selectively: once, few, many, or a class where the clone is expanded.

D gene: TRBD2; V gene: TRBV6-1; clone size: NA; J gene: TRBJ2-5; CDR3 protein: CASLYGGSQETQYF; CDR3 DNA: TGTGCCAGCCTATACGGGGGGTCTCAAGAGACCCAGTACTTC
D gene: TRBD2; V gene: TRBV2; clone size: NA; J gene: TRBJ2-1; CDR3 protein: CASSGTSGVNEQFF; CDR3 DNA: TGTGCCAGCAGTGGGACTAGCGGGGTTAATGAGCAGTTCTTC
D gene: TRBD1; V gene: TRBV2; clone size: once; J gene: TRBJ1-2; CDR3 protein: CASMDRGFYGYTF; CDR3 DNA: TGTGCCAGCATGGACAGGGGATTCTATGGCTACACCTTC
D gene: TRBD1; V gene: TRBV7-2; clone size: once; J gene: TRBJ2-7; CDR3 protein: CASSSNRGYYEQYF; CDR3 DNA: TGTGCCAGCAGCTCCAACAGGGGATACTACGAGCAGTACTTC
D gene: NA; V gene: TRBV6-4; clone size: NA; J gene: TRBJ1-1; CDR3 protein: CASSERMETEAFF; CDR3 DNA: TGTGCCAGCAGCGAGCGGATGGAAACTGAAGCTTTCTTT
D gene: TRBD1; V gene: TRBV5-1; clone size: NA; J gene: TRBJ2-1; CDR3 protein: CASSSAGTGGDEQFF; CDR3 DNA: TGCGCCAGCAGTTCCGCCGGGACAGGGGGGGATGAGCAGTTCTTC
D gene: TRBD2; V gene: TRBV12-5; clone size: few; J gene: TRBJ2-5; CDR3 protein: CASARRGETQYF; CDR3 DNA: TGTGCTAGTGCCCGGCGGGGGGAGACCCAGTACTTC
D gene: TRBD1; V gene: TRBV5-1; clone size: NA; J gene: TRBJ1-4; CDR3 protein: CASSLTGGTNEKLFF; CDR3 DNA: TGCGCCAGCAGCTTGACAGGGGGAACTAATGAAAAACTGTTTTTT
D gene: TRBD2; V gene: TRBV5-8; clone size: NA; J gene: TRBJ2-1; CDR3 protein: CASSLSGSNRNEQFF; CDR3 DNA: TGTGCCAGCAGCTTGAGCGGGAGTAATAGGAATGAGCAGTTCTTC
D gene: TRBD2; V gene: TRBV7-3; clone size: NA; J gene: TRBJ2-1; CDR3 protein: CASSPPGRGENEQFF; CDR3 DNA: TGTGCCAGCAGCCCACCGGGGCGGGGGGAAAATGAGCAGTTCTTC
D gene: NA; V gene: TRBV28; clone size: few; J gene: TRBJ2-7; CDR3 protein: CASSLLSGAQGEQYF; CDR3 DNA: TGTGCCAGCAGTTTATTGTCCGGGGCCCAGGGCGAGCAGTACTTC
D gene: NA; V gene: TRBV9; clone size: NA; J gene: TRBJ1-2; CDR3 protein: CASSVDPLGGYTF; CDR3 DNA: TGTGCCAGCAGCGTAGACCCCCTTGGGGGCTACACCTTC
D gene: NA; V gene: TRBV2; clone size: NA; J gene: TRBJ1-2; CDR3 protein: CASSEGRFNYGYTF; CDR3 DNA: TGTGCCAGCAGTGAGGGACGGTTTAACTATGGCTACACCTTC
D gene: NA; V gene: TRBV11-2; clone size: NA; J gene: TRBJ2-2; CDR3 protein: CATMTTGSNTGELFF; CDR3 DNA: TGTGCCACCATGACCACCGGGTCGAACACCGGGGAGCTGTTTTTT